This TCR beta chain was obtained from a study of control samples from healthy donors and cancer patients. Germline-derived CDR1 and CDR2 are SGHDN and FVKESK. There are 14 residues in the CDR3. J gave up 8 bases and V 4 bases, and 10 bases lay outside the gene matches. Using immunoSEQ multiplex PCR, the repertoire was profiled, and TCRdb retains in-frame clones only, with some absent. The sample contains about 130,000 clones, roughly 87% of which appear only once. The J gene is TRBJ1-2, the V gene TRBV14, with TRBD1 matching 7 bases. The sequenced material came from blood. The sequence came from a man aged 18 to 29 in good health. The CDR3 region is CASSRLEGAGGYTF. CDR3 in DNA: TGTGCCAGCAGCCGGCTTGAGGGGGCCGGAGGCTACACCTTC.